This T cell receptor beta chain was observed in a study of cytomegalovirus exposure and HLA in healthy donors. General study points: V- and J-gene trimming in TCR beta was tied to a missense DCLRE1C variant by an analysis performed later. A later analysis associated under 20,000 TCR beta sequences with HLA alleles at a 0.05 false discovery rate. Follow-up analysis seemed to connect common viral pathogens with several of the most significant clusters identified. TRBV6-2, TRBV6-3 and other indistinguishable V segments were excluded.

As regards this clone: Its antigen is not identified.

The germline V gene has CDR1 SGHAT and CDR2 FQDESV (reference sequence). J gave up 3 bases and V 4 bases, and 3 bases lay outside the gene matches. This CDR3 spans 13 amino acids. The PCR had 60 Vbeta and 13 Jbeta primers. The table came from immunoSEQ multiplex PCR; TCRdb's copy has only in-frame clones and leaves some out. The repertoire includes about 160,000 clones, roughly 80% of them detected once, and 3.7% sits in the top ten. The sample consisted of PBMCs. The receptor was derived from a man aged 25-45 years in good health and CMV-seropositive. This chain joins TRBV11-1 and TRBJ2-7, with TRBD1 identical over 7 bases. The CDR3 region has the DNA TGTGCCAGCAGCTGGGACAGCAGCTACGAGCAGTACTTC. Amino acids: CASSWDSSYEQYF.